This TCR beta chain was captured by sequencing in a study of OX40 agonist ivuxolimab in advanced cancers. TCRdb keeps only in-frame clones here, not all; method: immunoSEQ multiplex PCR. The sample records under 80,000 clones, more than 80% being singletons. The V end was cut by 3 bases, the J end by 0 bases, with 5 bases between. Germline CDR1 reads KGHSH; CDR2 reads LQKENI. This CDR3 spans 13 amino acids. This rearrangement joins TRBV18 to TRBJ1-1; D gene unclear. Source: CD4+ or CD8+ T cells sorted from blood, taken in a trial of the OX40 agonist ivuxolimab. The clonotype was recovered from an adult with an advanced solid tumor such as melanoma, head and neck, liver or kidney cancer. CDR3 residues: CASSPTVNTEAFF. Written as DNA, the CDR3 is TGTGCCAGCTCACCGACGGTGAACACTGAAGCTTTCTTT.